The rows below give T cell receptor beta chains drawn from one sample of a study of shared clonotypes between healthy human individuals. Data came from immunoSEQ multiplex PCR; TCRdb stores just in-frame clones and leaves some out. The table includes 2 million or so clones, less than 95% detected once. The sample was naive CD8+ T cells sorted from blood. These receptors came from a man in his late teens or twenties in good health. Each CDR3 is given with its conserved first and last residue. A D gene is named only where the DNA matches it firmly. Size is omitted from some rows. Given values are once, few, many or a class for expanded clones.

d_call,clone_size,v_call,j_call,cdr3_aa,cdr3_nt
TRBD2,.,TRBV7-6,TRBJ2-5,CASRGLAGAPDPQETQYF,TGTGCCAGCAGGGGACTAGCGGGGGCCCCTGATCCCCAAGAGACCCAGTACTTC
.,.,TRBV30,TRBJ2-1,CAWSLEGRFYNEQFF,TGTGCCTGGAGTCTTGAGGGGCGGTTTTACAATGAGCAGTTCTTC
TRBD2,.,TRBV29-1,TRBJ2-1,CSVALAVAYNEQFF,TGCAGCGTTGCTCTAGCGGTCGCCTACAATGAGCAGTTCTTC
.,.,TRBV6-5,TRBJ1-1,CASSYRVGTEAFF,TGTGCCAGCAGTTACAGGGTGGGAACTGAAGCTTTCTTT
.,.,TRBV5-8,TRBJ2-2,CASSWGTDTGELFF,TGTGCCAGCAGCTGGGGGACTGACACCGGGGAGCTGTTTTTT
.,once,TRBV10-3,TRBJ1-2,CATEPDPDYGYTF,TGTGCCACCGAACCCGACCCAGACTATGGCTACACCTTC
.,.,TRBV2,TRBJ2-6,CASSLGPGANVLTF,TGTGCCAGCAGTTTGGGGCCCGGGGCCAACGTCCTGACTTTC
TRBD1,.,TRBV29-1,TRBJ2-7,CSVEVGTGTWNEQYF,TGCAGCGTTGAGGTTGGGACAGGGACTTGGAACGAGCAGTACTTC
TRBD2,.,TRBV10-1,TRBJ2-7,CASGTSGKRYEQYF,TGCGCCAGCGGGACTAGCGGGAAACGATACGAGCAGTACTTC
.,.,TRBV5-4,TRBJ2-7,CASSLGGPTYEQYF,TGTGCCAGCAGCTTGGGGGGGCCGACCTACGAGCAGTACTTC
.,.,TRBV7-9,TRBJ2-1,CASSRGTGATYNEQFF,TGTGCCAGCAGCCGAGGAACAGGAGCCACCTACAATGAGCAGTTCTTC
.,.,TRBV4-2,TRBJ1-1,CASSQDIFESGITEAFF,TGTGCCAGCAGCCAAGATATTTTTGAGTCAGGGATCACTGAAGCTTTCTTT
.,.,TRBV27,TRBJ2-7,CASRQGKDEQYF,TGTGCCAGCAGACAGGGAAAGGACGAGCAGTACTTC
TRBD1,once,TRBV2,TRBJ1-5,CASSASGTESNQPQHF,TGTGCCAGCAGTGCGTCCGGGACAGAGAGCAATCAGCCCCAGCATTTT
.,.,TRBV29-1,TRBJ1-1,CSAVGTSEAFF,TGCAGCGCAGTAGGGACTAGTGAGGCTTTCTTT
.,.,TRBV11-2,TRBJ2-7,CASSLELRTFSYEQYF,TGTGCCAGCAGCTTAGAGCTTAGAACCTTCTCCTACGAGCAGTACTTC
.,.,TRBV6-1,TRBJ2-7,CASSEDRLPNEQYF,TGTGCCAGCAGTGAAGACCGTCTTCCCAACGAGCAGTACTTC
.,.,TRBV27,TRBJ2-7,CASSLSMSNTYEQYF,TGTGCCAGCAGTTTATCGATGTCGAATACCTACGAGCAGTACTTC
.,once,TRBV6-7,TRBJ2-7,CASSYSARDPYF,TGTGCCAGCAGTTACTCGGCCAGGGATCCGTACTTC
TRBD2,once,TRBV7-8,TRBJ2-3,CASSPRLAGNTDTQYF,TGTGCCAGCAGCCCCCGACTAGCGGGGAACACAGATACGCAGTATTTT
.,.,TRBV7-9,TRBJ2-1,CASSLVGTEQFF,TGTGCCAGCAGCTTAGTCGGTACTGAGCAGTTCTTC
.,.,TRBV4-1,TRBJ2-5,CASSQGRGEETQYF,TGCGCCAGCAGCCAAGGCAGGGGCGAAGAGACCCAGTACTTC
.,.,TRBV7-9,TRBJ1-5,CASSLDASNQPQHF,TGTGCCAGCAGCTTAGATGCTAGCAATCAGCCCCAGCATTTT
.,.,TRBV10-3,TRBJ2-5,CATNSYGQETQYF,TGTGCCACGAATTCGTACGGCCAAGAGACCCAGTACTTC
TRBD2,once,TRBV2,TRBJ2-3,CASSGGTSGWTSTDTQYF,TGTGCCAGCAGTGGAGGGACTAGCGGTTGGACTAGCACAGATACGCAGTATTTT
.,.,TRBV5-5,TRBJ2-5,CASSWGLEGGQETQYF,TGTGCCAGCAGCTGGGGACTGGAAGGGGGCCAAGAGACCCAGTACTTC
.,.,TRBV7-9,TRBJ1-6,CASSWGLNSPLHF,TGTGCCAGCAGCTGGGGGCTTAATTCACCCCTCCACTTT
TRBD1,once,TRBV7-9,TRBJ2-7,CASSLEGTAYEQYF,TGTGCCAGCAGCTTAGAGGGGACAGCCTACGAGCAGTACTTC
.,.,TRBV7-2,TRBJ2-2,CASSLEGLRGWELFF,TGTGCCAGCAGCTTAGAGGGCCTAAGGGGTTGGGAGCTGTTTTTT
.,.,TRBV28,TRBJ1-3,CAIGLSGEGSGNTIYF,TGTGCCATCGGGTTGAGTGGCGAAGGAAGCGGAAACACCATATATTTT
.,.,TRBV10-1,TRBJ1-1,CASTPRGHDATEAFF,TGCGCCAGCACCCCTAGGGGCCACGACGCCACTGAAGCTTTCTTT
TRBD1,.,TRBV9,TRBJ2-7,CASSAVQGASTYEQYF,TGTGCCAGCAGCGCGGTACAGGGGGCTTCTACTTACGAGCAGTACTTC
.,.,TRBV5-6,TRBJ1-1,CASSEQGLNTEAFF,TGTGCCAGCAGCGAACAGGGTTTGAACACTGAAGCTTTCTTT
.,.,TRBV4-3,TRBJ2-7,CASSQAPDRGPYEQYF,TGCGCCAGCAGCCAAGCCCCCGATAGGGGACCCTACGAGCAGTACTTC
.,.,TRBV5-6,TRBJ2-5,CASSLIRAWETQYF,TGTGCCAGCAGCTTGATCAGGGCCTGGGAGACCCAGTACTTC
.,.,TRBV7-9,TRBJ2-7,CASTYLGSSYEQYF,TGTGCCAGCACCTACCTTGGTAGCTCCTACGAGCAGTACTTC
TRBD2,.,TRBV9,TRBJ2-5,CASSVEGLDQETQYF,TGTGCCAGCAGCGTAGAGGGACTAGACCAAGAGACCCAGTACTTC
.,few,TRBV6-1,TRBJ1-5,CASSWNSVPQHF,TGTGCCAGCTCGTGGAATTCCGTCCCCCAGCATTTT
.,.,TRBV4-3,TRBJ2-2,CASSQDRSGELFF,TGCGCCAGCAGCCAAGACAGGTCCGGGGAGCTGTTTTTT
.,.,TRBV4-1,TRBJ2-2,CASSQDLTGSTGELFF,TGCGCCAGCAGCCAAGATTTAACAGGGTCGACCGGGGAGCTGTTTTTT
TRBD1,.,TRBV7-6,TRBJ2-5,CASSLATGGETQYF,TGTGCCAGCAGCTTAGCTACAGGGGGCGAGACCCAGTACTTC
.,.,TRBV28,TRBJ2-2,CASSYIPTGELFF,TGTGCCAGCAGTTATATCCCCACCGGGGAGCTGTTTTTT
.,once,TRBV19,TRBJ2-3,CASTPVGDPSTDTQYF,TGTGCCAGTACCCCGGTCGGGGACCCTAGCACAGATACGCAGTATTTT
.,.,TRBV6-6,TRBJ1-2,CAGETWTARGYGYTF,TGTGCCGGCGAGACTTGGACAGCACGAGGCTATGGCTACACCTTC
.,.,TRBV28,TRBJ1-5,CASSQRTGEGNQPQHF,TGTGCCAGCAGCCAACGGACGGGCGAGGGCAATCAGCCCCAGCATTTT
TRBD2,.,TRBV4-3,TRBJ2-1,CASSQELAGSHGDHNEQFF,TGCGCCAGCAGCCAAGAATTAGCGGGATCCCACGGGGACCACAATGAGCAGTTCTTC
TRBD1,.,TRBV4-3,TRBJ2-7,CASSQDAGGTYEQYF,TGCGCCAGCAGCCAAGACGCAGGGGGTACCTACGAGCAGTACTTC
.,.,TRBV28,TRBJ2-6,CATWTPLLHSGANVLTF,TGTGCCACCTGGACCCCCCTTTTACACTCTGGGGCCAACGTCCTGACTTTC
.,.,TRBV7-9,TRBJ1-1,CASSFLGPRNTEAFF,TGTGCCAGCAGCTTCCTGGGACCCCGGAACACTGAAGCTTTCTTT
.,once,TRBV11-2,TRBJ2-7,CASSLDGPSSYEQYF,TGTGCCAGCAGCTTAGACGGGCCTTCATCCTACGAGCAGTACTTC
.,.,TRBV7-8,TRBJ2-7,CASKLGVGDYEQYF,TGTGCCAGCAAGCTAGGGGTGGGAGACTACGAGCAGTACTTC
TRBD2,.,TRBV28,TRBJ2-2,CASISRVAGTGELFF,TGTGCCAGCATATCCCGGGTAGCGGGCACCGGGGAGCTGTTTTTT
.,.,TRBV5-6,TRBJ1-4,CASKRAVENEKLFF,TGTGCCAGCAAACGGGCCGTAGAAAATGAAAAACTGTTTTTT
.,.,TRBV4-1,TRBJ1-6,CASRAAGPYNSPLHF,TGCGCCAGCAGAGCAGCCGGCCCCTATAATTCACCCCTCCACTTT
TRBD1,.,TRBV10-2,TRBJ1-1,CASGDRPSTEAFF,TGCGCCAGCGGGGACAGGCCAAGCACTGAAGCTTTCTTT
.,.,TRBV2,TRBJ1-5,CASSEGKGHSSNQPQHF,TGTGCCAGCAGTGAAGGGAAAGGACACAGTAGCAATCAGCCCCAGCATTTT
.,.,TRBV7-9,TRBJ2-7,CASSEAYEQYF,TGTGCCAGCAGTGAGGCCTACGAGCAGTACTTC
.,.,TRBV13,TRBJ2-3,CASSLLLAPTDTQYF,TGTGCCAGCAGCTTACTACTAGCTCCAACAGATACGCAGTATTTT
.,.,TRBV5-4,TRBJ1-6,CASSLTDQLNSPLHF,TGTGCCAGCAGCTTGACAGATCAGCTTAATTCTCCCCTCCACTTT